Following are 7 T cell receptor beta chains from one sample sequenced in a study of cytomegalovirus exposure and HLA in healthy donors (dated by TCRdb to the late 2010s). Libraries were made using the immunoSEQ multiplex PCR assay. The multiplex PCR relied on a mix of 60 forward primers for TCR Vbeta segments and 13 reverse primers for TCR Jbeta segments. Drawn from immuneACCESS, this table holds only the in-frame rearrangements with V and J called that TCRdb kept. Clones are partly lost; checked studies trace under half to an unresolved V gene and leave the rest unexplained. The sample data list about 82,000 clones, and over 70% of these were observed just once. Jointly, the top ten make up approximately 6% of the sample. Sequencing was carried out using PBMCs. These receptors came from a male donor in good health and CMV-seropositive.

In this sample, this clone turned up a few times. The genes are TRBV10-3 and TRBJ1-4; 8 bases are shared with TRBD1. The CDR3 loop spans 15 amino acids. The ends lost 6 bases at V and 5 bases at J; junction bases unmatched: 8. Germline CDR1 is ENHRY and CDR2 is SYGVKD. The CDR3 DNA reads as TGTGCCATCAGAGGTACCGGGACAGGAAATGAAAAACTGTTTTTT. It is translated as CAIRGTGTGNEKLFF.

The chain joins TRBV5-4 to TRBJ1-6, with D uncertain. Germline values: CDR1 SGHNT, CDR2 YYREEE (reference sequence). This CDR3 has 15 amino acids. V shed 5 bases and J shed 7 bases, with 16 bases lying between them. The CDR3 sequence is CASRMDPGLNSPLHF. In DNA form, the CDR3 reads TGTGCCAGCAGGATGGATCCGGGATTAAATTCACCCCTCCACTTT.

This clone was observed a handful of times. V gene TRBV19 combines with J gene TRBJ2-5; 10 nucleotides line up with TRBD1. CDR3 length: 15 amino acids. Per the germline V gene, CDR1 is LNHDA and CDR2 is SQIVND (reference sequence). V was clipped by 4 bases and J by 4 bases; unmatched bases: 6. CDR3 residues: CASSTYRTGGETQYF. CDR3 in DNA: TGTGCCAGTAGTACCTATCGGACAGGGGGAGAGACCCAGTACTTC.

On this clone itself: The junction and the germline gene differ at one end; a read error may be behind it. The chain recombines TRBV7-4 with TRBJ1-2; the D is unclear. The CDR3 totals 15 residues. CDR1 is SGHVT and CDR2 is SQSDAQ in the germline V gene. CDR3 sequence (DNA): TGTGCCGGCAGTACAGTTCACCCCCCTCTTGGAGGCTACACCTTC. Its protein product is CAGSTVHPPLGGYTF.

The J gene is TRBJ2-1, the V gene TRBV6-5; 11 bases map to TRBD1. V shed 11 bases and J 9 bases; nucleotides not matched to a gene: 12. Germline V gives CDR1 MNHEY, CDR2 SVGAGI. This CDR3 region has 14 residues. The CDR3 DNA is TGTGCCTCCCGACGGACAGGGGGCTTCAGTGAGCAGTTCTTC. It codes for CASRRTGGFSEQFF.

The chain uses TRBV5-6 and TRBJ2-4; no firm D call. The CDR3 is made up of 14 amino acids. Trimming stripped 4 bases from V and 7 bases from J, with 15 bases between. Germline CDR1 is SGHDT and CDR2 is YYEEEE. The CDR3 sequence is CASSPRVEVNIQYF. The CDR3 coding sequence is TGTGCCAGCAGCCCGCGCGTCGAGGTTAACATTCAGTACTTC.

The chain employs TRBV6-1 and TRBJ2-3; 10 bases match TRBD2. Germline values: CDR1 MNHNS, CDR2 SASEGT. The CDR3 is made up of 15 amino acids. Trimming took 6 bases from V and 3 from J; bases not matched to a gene: 6. CDR3 residues: CASRTSGVSTDTQYF. CDR3 bases: TGTGCCAGCAGAACTAGCGGGGTGTCAACAGATACGCAGTATTTT.